A selection of T cell receptor beta chains follows, all from one sample in a study of preoperative IRX-2 immunotherapy in early breast cancer. The method was immunoSEQ multiplex PCR; TCRdb's version includes in-frame clones alone and lacks a portion of them. The table has thousands of clones, around 66% seen once; the top ten hold around 9.7%. Specimen: tumor tissue, collected before IRX-2 immunotherapy. These receptors all stem from a human donor with breast cancer. CDR3s include the opening cysteine and the closing phenylalanine or tryptophan. A D gene is named only where the DNA matches it firmly. A row's size may be missing; if present it is once, few, many or a size class.

TRBJ2-6 TRBV6-8 . . CASRTAPGANVLTF TGTGCCAGTAGGACAGCGCCCGGGGCCAACGTCCTGACTTTC
TRBJ1-5 TRBV6-8 once . CASSEGGTYQPQHF TGTGCCAGCAGTGAGGGGGGGACCTATCAGCCCCAGCATTTT
TRBJ1-1 TRBV29-1 few TRBD1 CSVRDSISEAFF TGCAGCGTGAGGGACAGCATCTCTGAAGCTTTCTTT
TRBJ2-7 TRBV6-8 . . CASSDQTAYEQYF TGTGCCAGCAGTGATCAGACAGCCTACGAGCAGTACTTC
TRBJ2-1 TRBV30 . . CAWSVGAGGASYNEQFF TGTGCCTGGAGTGTAGGAGCCGGGGGCGCTTCCTACAATGAGCAGTTCTTC
TRBJ1-1 TRBV5-1 . . CASSWEGFNTEAFF TGCGCCAGCAGCTGGGAGGGATTCAACACTGAAGCTTTCTTT
TRBJ1-1 TRBV23-1 . . CASSPRGNTEAFF TGCGCCAGCAGCCCAAGGGGGAACACTGAAGCTTTCTTT
TRBJ2-6 TRBV12-2 once . CATQGVAGANVLTF TGTGCCACCCAGGGGGTGGCTGGGGCCAACGTCCTGACTTTC
TRBJ1-1 TRBV6-8 . . CAISQQKGFTEAFF TGTGCCATCAGTCAACAGAAGGGTTTCACTGAAGCTTTCTTT
TRBJ2-7 TRBV7-8 . . CASSFGSGYEQYF TGTGCCAGCAGCTTCGGGAGCGGCTACGAGCAGTACTTC
TRBJ2-5 TRBV6-8 few . CASSRGFRETQYF TGTGCCAGCAGCCGGGGGTTTAGAGAGACCCAGTACTTC
TRBJ2-3 TRBV30 . . CALHDKGLILDTQYF TGTGCCTTACATGATAAGGGTCTCATCCTGGATACGCAGTATTTT
TRBJ2-6 TRBV15 large TRBD1 CATSAGTGYSGANVLTF TGTGCCACCAGCGCCGGGACAGGGTACTCTGGGGCCAACGTCCTGACTTTC
TRBJ1-2 TRBV18 . . CASSPDSALASYTF TGTGCCAGCTCACCGGACAGCGCGTTGGCTAGCTACACCTTC
TRBJ2-7 TRBV6-8 . . CASSPRPSEQYF TGTGCCAGCAGCCCGCGGCCGTCCGAGCAGTACTTC
TRBJ2-7 TRBV6-8 . . CASSYAGGAYEQYF TGTGCCAGCAGTTACGCCGGCGGCGCCTACGAGCAGTACTTC
TRBJ1-4 TRBV12-5 . . CASGFAGTENEKLFF TGTGCTAGTGGTTTTGCCGGGACGGAGAATGAAAAACTGTTTTTT
TRBJ1-1 TRBV11-3 medium-sized . CASSLGQENTEAFF TGTGCCAGCAGCTTAGGGCAAGAGAACACTGAAGCTTTCTTT
TRBJ2-7 TRBV19 once TRBD1 CASSMTGGSYEQYF TGTGCCAGTAGTATGACAGGGGGGTCCTACGAGCAGTACTTC
TRBJ2-7 TRBV1 . . CASSRSRTGSNEQYF TGCGCCAGCAGCCGATCGCGGACAGGGAGCAACGAGCAGTACTTC
TRBJ1-1 TRBV23-1 . TRBD1 CASSPSARQGVTRYTEAFF TGCGCCAGCAGTCCATCAGCGAGACAGGGGGTCACTCGGTACACTGAAGCTTTCTTT
TRBJ1-4 TRBV11-3 . . CASSLGGGREKLFF TGTGCCAGCAGCTTAGGGGGTGGAAGGGAAAAACTGTTTTTT
TRBJ2-7 TRBV19 . . CASSITGSYEQYF TGTGCCAGTAGTATAACGGGGTCCTACGAGCAGTACTTC
TRBJ1-4 TRBV6-8 few . CASGGNREKNEKLFF TGTGCCAGCGGGGGGAACAGGGAGAAGAATGAAAAACTGTTTTTT